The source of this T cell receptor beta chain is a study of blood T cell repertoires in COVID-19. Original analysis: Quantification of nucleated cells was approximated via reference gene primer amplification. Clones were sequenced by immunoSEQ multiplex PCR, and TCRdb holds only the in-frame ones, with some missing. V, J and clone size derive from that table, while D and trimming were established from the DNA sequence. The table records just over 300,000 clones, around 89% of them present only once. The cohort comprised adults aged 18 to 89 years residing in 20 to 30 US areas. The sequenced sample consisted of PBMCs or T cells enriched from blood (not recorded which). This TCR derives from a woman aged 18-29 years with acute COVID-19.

The CDR3 region is CASSPTTGLGYTF. Here the CDR3 DNA reads TGTGCCAGCAGTCCAACCACAGGGCTAGGCTACACCTTC. V usage is TRBV28 and J usage is TRBJ1-2; maybe TRBD1 (6 bases). V was shortened by 5 bases and J by 8 bases, with 15 bases between the two germline ends. CDR3 size: 13 residues. Germline V CDR1 and CDR2: MDHEN, SYDVKM.